This T cell receptor (beta chain) came from a study of regulatory and conventional T cells in RAG deficiency. General study findings and limits: Omenn syndrome and CID/AS patients had 85 to 100-fold fewer unique Treg TCR beta sequences, versus roughly 10-fold elsewhere.

Blood CD4+ CD25-low CD127-high conventional T cells supplied the genomic DNA template. Of note for this clone: No antigen is known for it.

Germline CDR1 reads SGHRS; CDR2 reads YFSETQ. Unmatched junction bases numbered 6, after V lost 0 bases and J lost 8 bases. This CDR3 spans 14 amino acids. Data came from immunoSEQ multiplex PCR; TCRdb stores just in-frame clones and leaves some out. The sample includes some 21,000 clones, 85% to 95% seen only once; the top ten take 0.55% to 0.9%. These records were also assigned to another study, of regulatory T cells. As that report states: The PCR used 52 TRBV and 13 TRBJ primers.

The J gene is TRBJ1-1, the V gene TRBV5-1; 8 positions agree with TRBD1. The TCR sequence derives from a human donor in good health. The sample comprised CD4+ T cells sorted from blood. The CDR3 DNA follows: TGCGCCAGCAGCTTGGTCGGTCAGGGGGCGGAAGCTTTCTTT. Amino acid sequence: CASSLVGQGAEAFF.